The rows below give T cell receptor beta chains drawn from one sample of a study of PD-1 blockade in mismatch repair-deficient tumors. Only in-frame clones appear in the TCRdb table, and some are missing; sequencing was by immunoSEQ multiplex PCR. In the table there are around 52,000 clones, more than 65% of which are singletons. The sequenced sample was peripheral blood, obtained about 4.5 months after starting pembrolizumab. These receptors all stem from an adult with mismatch repair-deficient cancer. Both conserved end residues are part of each CDR3. The D gene is left open where the match is weak. Clone size appears in some rows only: once, few, many, or a class for an expanded clone.

v_gene	j_gene	abundance	d_gene	CDR3nt	CDR3aa
TRBV4-2	TRBJ2-1	once	.	TGTGCCAGCAGCCAGGATTCCGGGAGAGAGCAGTTCTTC	CASSQDSGREQFF
TRBV7-7	TRBJ2-5	.	.	TGTGCTAGCAGCTTAAACAGGGTAGAGACCCAGTACTTC	CASSLNRVETQYF
TRBV6-1	TRBJ2-7	.	TRBD1	TGTGCCGGATCCGGGACAGGGAGTTACGAGCAGTACTTC	CAGSGTGSYEQYF
TRBV9	TRBJ2-5	.	TRBD2	TGTGCCAGCAGCGTAGTCGGGACTAGCGGCGAGACCCAGTACTTC	CASSVVGTSGETQYF
TRBV6-6	TRBJ2-7	.	TRBD1	TGTGCCAGCAGTTACCCGGGACAGGGTTTGTACGAGCAGTACTTC	CASSYPGQGLYEQYF
TRBV28	TRBJ1-5	.	.	TGTGCCAGCAGCCATTTAAATTACAGGCAAAGGGGGGATCAGCCCCAGCATTTT	CASSHLNYRQRGDQPQHF
TRBV7-9	TRBJ2-1	.	.	TGTGCCAGCAGCTCTAAAGGGCCAGATGAGCAGTTCTTC	CASSSKGPDEQFF
TRBV18	TRBJ2-1	.	.	TGTGCCAGCTCCCAAGGGACGGTTGACAATGAGCAGTTCTTC	CASSQGTVDNEQFF
TRBV25-1	TRBJ1-4	once	.	TGTGCCAGCAGTGGTGGGGCCCTGAGAGGTGAAAAACTGTTTTTT	CASSGGALRGEKLFF
TRBV5-6	TRBJ2-7	.	.	TGTGCCAGCAGCTACGGACTGGGGGAGCAGTACTTC	CASSYGLGEQYF
TRBV4-3	TRBJ1-1	.	TRBD1	TGCGCCAGCAGCCGGACGGGACAGGGGAACACTGAAGCTTTCTTT	CASSRTGQGNTEAFF
TRBV6-1	TRBJ2-1	.	TRBD2	TGTGCCAGCCACGGGACTAGCGGTTATAATGAGCAGTTCTTC	CASHGTSGYNEQFF
TRBV15	TRBJ2-7	.	.	TGTGCCACCAGCAGAGGGACAGACTTTACCTCCTACGAGCAGTACTTC	CATSRGTDFTSYEQYF
TRBV5-1	TRBJ1-5	.	.	TGCGCCAGCAGCTTGGGACCAGGGTACAATCAGCCCCAGCATTTT	CASSLGPGYNQPQHF
TRBV7-2	TRBJ1-2	.	TRBD1	TGTGCCAGCAGCGCCAGACAGGGATTACATGGCTACACCTTC	CASSARQGLHGYTF
TRBV6-1	TRBJ1-1	.	.	TGTGCCAGCAGCTCACAGGGCGGGAACACTGAAGCTTTCTTT	CASSSQGGNTEAFF
TRBV7-4	TRBJ1-2	.	.	TGTGCCAGCAGCTTATGTTTCAGCCAACCATACTATGGCTACACCTTC	CASSLCFSQPYYGYTF
TRBV11-3	TRBJ1-1	.	.	TGTGCCAGCAGCTTAGCCCCCGAGGGGACTGAAGCTTTCTTT	CASSLAPEGTEAFF
TRBV6-5	TRBJ2-3	.	TRBD2	TGTGCCAGCAGTTCACTAGCGGGAGACGTGGATACGCAGTATTTT	CASSSLAGDVDTQYF
TRBV12-5	TRBJ2-2	few	TRBD2	TGTGCTAGTGGTTCAGGACTAGCCTTGAACACCGGGGAGCTGTTTTTT	CASGSGLALNTGELFF
TRBV9	TRBJ1-1	.	.	TGTGCCAGCAGCCCAGTCCCGAACACTGAAGCTTTCTTT	CASSPVPNTEAFF
TRBV11-1	TRBJ2-1	.	TRBD2	TGTGCCAGCAGCTTTATACCGGGACTAGCGGGCCCTAGTGGTGAGCAGTTCTTC	CASSFIPGLAGPSGEQFF
TRBV6-5	TRBJ2-5	.	.	TGTGCCAGCAGTTACGGGGGGGGGCAGGGCGGGACCCAGTACTTC	CASSYGGGQGGTQYF
TRBV4-1	TRBJ2-7	.	TRBD2	TGCGCCAGCAGCCAAGGGGTCGCTAGCGGGAGTTACGAGCAGTACTTC	CASSQGVASGSYEQYF
TRBV12-5	TRBJ2-2	.	.	TGTGCTAGTGGTTTGACCCGGGATAACACCGGGGAGCTGTTTTTT	CASGLTRDNTGELFF
TRBV23-1	TRBJ1-3	.	.	TGCGCCAGCAGTCAATTAGGGAACACTGGAAACACCATATATTTT	CASSQLGNTGNTIYF
TRBV5-1	TRBJ1-1	.	.	TGCGCCAGCAGCTTGGGTGCAGGGAACACTGAAGCTTTCTTT	CASSLGAGNTEAFF
TRBV7-2	TRBJ2-5	.	.	TGTGCCAGCAGCTTAGGCAGGGCACAAGAGACCCAGTACTTC	CASSLGRAQETQYF
TRBV6-1	TRBJ2-1	.	TRBD2	TGTGCCACGGGGGGAGGCCCCTATTACAATGAGCAGTTCTTC	CATGGGPYYNEQFF
TRBV29-1	TRBJ1-5	.	.	TGCAGCGTGGGCGAGACCGGGACCCAGCATTTT	CSVGETGTQHF
TRBV6-5	TRBJ1-1	.	TRBD1	TGTGCCAGCAGGCAGGGGGCGGCCACTGAAGCTTTCTTT	CASRQGAATEAFF
TRBV4-3	TRBJ2-3	medium-sized	.	TGCGCCAGCAGCCAAGATAACGGCTACACAGATACGCAGTATTTT	CASSQDNGYTDTQYF
TRBV7-9	TRBJ2-2	.	.	TGTGCCAGCAGCTTAGCCGTTAACACCGGGGAGCTGTTTTTT	CASSLAVNTGELFF
TRBV6-1	TRBJ2-3	few	TRBD2	TGTGCCAGCCTAGTGCGGGAGGGCACAGATACGCAGTATTTT	CASLVREGTDTQYF
TRBV7-8	TRBJ2-3	.	TRBD2	TGTGCCAGCAGCTCGACTAGCGGGCCCACAGATACGCAGTATTTT	CASSSTSGPTDTQYF
TRBV25-1	TRBJ1-1	once	TRBD1	TGTGCCAGCGGGGACAGGTGGAACACTGAAGCTTTCTTT	CASGDRWNTEAFF
TRBV4-1	TRBJ2-7	.	.	TGCGCCAGCAGCCAAGCTTGGAGGGGGTACGAGCAGTACTTC	CASSQAWRGYEQYF
TRBV6-1	TRBJ1-5	.	TRBD1	TGTGCCAGCAGTGAACGAGGGGGCGGCACCTACCAGCCCCAGCATTTT	CASSERGGGTYQPQHF
TRBV14	TRBJ2-5	.	.	TGTGCCAGCAGCCAGAACGTTTGGGAGACCCAGTACTTC	CASSQNVWETQYF
TRBV9	TRBJ2-1	.	TRBD2	TGTGCCAGCAGCGGGGATAGCGGGAGGGCCTTGTACAATGAGCAGTTCTTC	CASSGDSGRALYNEQFF
TRBV27	TRBJ1-2	.	.	TGTGCCAGCACCCGTGGGGTAGGTGGCTATGGCTACACCTTC	CASTRGVGGYGYTF
TRBV25-1	TRBJ1-5	.	TRBD1	TGTGCCAGCAGTGAATTCGGACAGGGGTGGCCCCAGCATTTT	CASSEFGQGWPQHF
TRBV7-2	TRBJ2-1	few	TRBD2	TGTGCCAGCAGCAAGCAAACGGGCGGGAGAGGTGAGCAGTTCTTC	CASSKQTGGRGEQFF
TRBV25-1	TRBJ1-1	.	.	TGTGCCAGCTCTTTCCCGGGGGGCCGGAACACTGAAGCTTTCTTT	CASSFPGGRNTEAFF
TRBV2	TRBJ2-2	.	.	TGTGCCAGCCTCGGGATCCAGAACACCGGGGAGCTGTTTTTT	CASLGIQNTGELFF
TRBV7-6	TRBJ1-1	.	.	TGTGCCAGCAGCGCAGACTTAAACACTGAAGCTTTCTTT	CASSADLNTEAFF
TRBV12-5	TRBJ2-7	once	TRBD1	TGTGCTAGTGGTTTGGTAGTGGGACAGGGGAGGTACGAGCAGTACTTC	CASGLVVGQGRYEQYF
TRBV7-3	TRBJ2-3	.	.	TGTGCCAGCAGCTCAAGGGTCAAGGGGACTAGCACAGATACGCAGTATTTT	CASSSRVKGTSTDTQYF
TRBV7-2	TRBJ1-2	.	.	TGTGCCAGCAGCTTAGATCAGGGTCGAAGTGGTGGCTACACCTTC	CASSLDQGRSGGYTF
TRBV2	TRBJ2-2	.	TRBD2	TGTGCCAGCATCCAACGGGGGGGAACCGGGGAGCTGTTTTTT	CASIQRGGTGELFF
TRBV27	TRBJ2-2	.	.	TGTGCCAGCAGTTATCAGACAGGGAACACCGGGGAGCTGTTTTTT	CASSYQTGNTGELFF